Following are 27 T cell receptor beta chains from one sample sequenced in a study of blood T cells in healthy people across ages. Through a sample-barcoded 5' primer and a J-beta primer mix, a second PCR was run for about 6 to 12 cycles. From the 5' RACE reads, TCRdb called clonotypes with MiXCR, one entry per CDR3 protein. This sample has about 1.1 million distinct CDR3 sequences; under 40% occur once, and the top ten carry approximately 14%. The source material was blood. These receptors were obtained from a man aged 18 to 30 in good health.

The rearrangement joins TRBV7-2 to TRBJ1-3; D gene unclear. Germline loops: CDR1 SGHTA, CDR2 FQGNSA. V was trimmed by 3 bases and J by 0 bases, leaving 12 bases between them. This CDR3 has 16 amino acids. The CDR3, as DNA: TGTGCCAGCAGCTTGTCCGACGGAAGCTCTGGAAACACCATATATTTT. Translating it yields CASSLSDGSSGNTIYF.

V and J are TRBV12-3 or TRBV12-4 and TRBJ2-3, with 9 positions matching TRBD1. The CDR3 has 16 amino acids. The trim removed 5 bases at V and 4 bases at J, leaving 10 bases unmatched. In DNA, the CDR3 is TGTGCCAGCAGTCTAAAGACAGGGGGGTTTGCAGATACGCAGTATTTT. Its translation is CASSLKTGGFADTQYF.

The chain couples TRBV4-1 to TRBJ2-1; no reliable D call. The V end lost 3 bases, the J end lost 6 bases, and 9 bases lay between the germline ends. Germline V gene lookup returns CDR1 MGHRA and CDR2 YSYEKL. CDR3 length: 13 residues. The CDR3 region is CASSQRSGNEQFF. The CDR3 coding sequence is TGCGCCAGCAGCCAGCGCTCCGGCAATGAGCAGTTCTTC.

The chain uses TRBV7-2 and TRBJ2-7; weak D call: TRBD1 (5 bases). The V end lost 4 bases, the J end lost 1 base, and 11 bases lay between the germline ends. The germline V gene has CDR1 SGHTA and CDR2 FQGNSA. The CDR3 is made up of 14 amino acids. The CDR3 bases are TGTGCCAGCAGCTCACAGACAGCGTCCTACGAGCAGTACTTC. It codes for CASSSQTASYEQYF.

The CDR3 protein is CSARSARQTYNEQFF. CDR3 nucleotides: TGCAGTGCTAGGTCGGCCAGGCAGACCTACAATGAGCAGTTCTTC. The chain carries TRBV20-1 and TRBJ2-1, with no clear D. Germline CDR1 and CDR2: DFQATT and SNEGSKA (reference sequence). The V gene lost 3 bases and the J gene lost 2 bases, with 14 bases spanning the gap. The CDR3 has 15 amino acids.

This clonotype came up a few times. The chain combines TRBV12-3 or TRBV12-4 with TRBJ1-6; possibly TRBD1 for D (5 bases). V was cut by 7 bases and J by 2 bases, with 12 bases left in between. This CDR3 comprises 15 residues. CDR3 bases: TGTGCCAGCAACCCGGGCAGGGCCTATAATTCACCCCTCCACTTT. This encodes CASNPGRAYNSPLHF.

This clonotype was seen a handful of times. The chain is built from TRBV20-1 and TRBJ2-1; D unresolved. Germline CDR1 is DFQATT and CDR2 is SNEGSKA (reference sequence). V was clipped by 0 bases and J by 5 bases, with 11 bases between them. There are 14 residues in the CDR3. The CDR3 here is CSAREGAWDNEQFF. The CDR3 DNA sequence: TGCAGTGCTAGAGAAGGAGCGTGGGACAATGAGCAGTTCTTC.

The DNA of the CDR3 is TGTGCCAGCTCACCATCGGCGCAGCCCTACGAGCAGTACTTC. Translated: CASSPSAQPYEQYF. The chain couples TRBV18 to TRBJ2-4; D not certain. The DNA end favors TRBJ2-7, so the J call may be wrong. This CDR3 comprises 14 residues. Germline loops: CDR1 KGHSH, CDR2 LQKENI.

The sample holds a few counts of this clonotype. V is TRBV25-1 and J is TRBJ2-1; TRBD1 aligns across 10 bases. The CDR3 extends over 15 amino acids. The germline CDR1 and CDR2 sequences are MGHDK and SYGVNS. V gave up 3 bases and J gave up 6 bases; unmatched junction bases: 5. This CDR3 reads CASSDPGQGTNEQFF. CDR3 DNA sequence: TGTGCCAGCAGTGACCCGGGACAGGGGACCAATGAGCAGTTCTTC.

There are a few counts of this clonotype. This chain joins TRBV7-2 and TRBJ1-4; perhaps TRBD1 as D (6 bases). Trimming stripped 1 base from V and 10 bases from J, with 7 bases between. Germline V gene lookup returns CDR1 SGHTA and CDR2 FQGNSA. The CDR3 length is 12 residues. The CDR3 nucleotides are TGTGCCAGCAGCTTAGAGACAGGAAAACTGTTTTTT. It yields the protein CASSLETGKLFF.

This clonotype was found once. The chain has TRBV28 and TRBJ2-4, with a tentative D call TRBD2 (5 bases). TRBJ2-7 explains the end of the DNA better; the J call may be wrong. The CDR3 length is 12 residues. Germline V gene lookup returns CDR1 MDHEN and CDR2 SYDVKM. The CDR3 coding sequence is TGTGCCAGCGGGAGTCCCACCTGCGAGCAGTACTTC. Its translation is CASGSPTCEQYF.

In its sample, this clonotype was seen a few times. This chain connects TRBV12-3 or TRBV12-4 to TRBJ1-2, with a weak D call TRBD1 (5 bases). V was trimmed by 1 base and J by 1 base, leaving 10 bases between them. The CDR3 has 15 residues. CDR3 residues: CASSLGSRVNYGYTF. Written as DNA, the CDR3 is TGTGCCAGCAGTTTAGGTAGCAGGGTTAACTATGGCTACACCTTC.

The gene calls are TRBV12-3 or TRBV12-4 and TRBJ1-1; D is unresolved. The CDR3 length is 12 residues. The V and J ends lost 3 bases and 9 bases respectively, with 11 bases between them. CDR3 bases: TGTGCCAGCAGTTTGGAGACGTTGCAAGCTTTCTTT. This translates into CASSLETLQAFF.

The V gene is TRBV6-5, the J gene TRBJ2-3, with a weak D call TRBD1 (6 bases). Trimming left V 1 base short and J 7 bases short, with 12 bases between. The CDR3 covers 14 residues. Looked up from germline, CDR1 is MNHEY and CDR2 is SVGAGI. The CDR3 DNA reads as TGTGCCAGCAGTTACTTTGTCGGACAGAATACGCAGTATTTT. It yields the protein CASSYFVGQNTQYF.

The chain couples TRBV6-1 to TRBJ2-5; D gene ambiguous. The V end was cut by 3 bases, the J end by 6 bases, with 14 bases between. This CDR3 has 14 amino acids. Germline V gene sequence: CDR1 MNHNS, CDR2 SASEGT. Here the CDR3 reads CASSDIPIRKTQYF. CDR3 nucleotide sequence: TGTGCCAGCAGTGATATTCCCATTCGGAAGACCCAGTACTTC.

The rearrangement joins TRBV6-2 or TRBV6-3 to TRBJ1-2; D possibly corresponds to TRBD1 (6 bases). Germline V gives CDR1 MNHEY, CDR2 SVGEGT. The ends were cut back, 6 bases at V and 6 bases at J, with 14 bases in the middle. The CDR3 has 13 amino acids. Written as DNA, the CDR3 is TGTGCCAGCAGCTTCACAGGGAAGGATGGCTACACCTTC. Translating gives CASSFTGKDGYTF.

This clonotype is a singleton in its sample. The rearrangement uses TRBV28 and TRBJ1-5; TRBD1 aligns across 9 bases. The V segment lost 4 bases and the J segment 4 bases; nucleotides outside the gene matches: 5. Germline loops: CDR1 MDHEN, CDR2 SYDVKM. CDR3 length equals 15 residues. The CDR3 region has the DNA TGTGCCAGCAGTTCCATCGGGACAGGGAATCAGCCCCAGCATTTT. This encodes CASSSIGTGNQPQHF. Variable domain in full (rest from reference TRBV28 and TRBJ1-5): DVKVTQSSRYLVKRTGEKVFLECVQDMDHENMFWYRQDPGLGLRLIYFSYDVKMKEKGDIPEGYSVSREKKERFSLILESASTNQTSMYLCASSSIGTGNQPQHFGDGTRLSIL.

The V gene is TRBV5-6, the J gene TRBJ1-4; D possibly corresponds to TRBD1 (6 bases). The CDR3 runs to 14 residues. The germline gives CDR1 SGHDT, CDR2 YYEEEE. V was pared by 4 bases and J by 11 bases, with 18 bases between. CDR3 nucleotides: TGTGCCAGCAGCGTCGACAGGCCAATGGGGAAACTGTTTTTT. This translates into CASSVDRPMGKLFF. The full variable domain, its missing parts supplied by reference TRBV5-6 and TRBJ1-4, is DAGVTQSPTHLIKTRGQQVTLRCSPKSGHDTVSWYQQALGQGPQFIFQYYEEEERQRGNFPDRFSGHQFPNYSSELNVNALLLGDSALYLCASSVDRPMGKLFFGSGTQLSVL.

In its sample, this clonotype was seen a few times. The chain joins TRBV4-3 to TRBJ1-2, with D hard to call. The CDR3 consists of 15 residues. In germline, CDR1 is LGHNA, CDR2 YSLEER. The V end lost 0 bases, the J end lost 0 bases, and 8 bases lay between the germline ends. CDR3 sequence: CASSQERPANYGYTF. DNA of the CDR3: TGCGCCAGCAGCCAAGAAAGACCGGCTAACTATGGCTACACCTTC.

The chain joins TRBV3-1 to TRBJ1-4; 8 bases line up with TRBD1. The CDR3 is 14 amino acids. Germline CDR1 reads LGHDT; CDR2 reads YNNKEL (reference sequence). V was pared by 1 base and J by 8 bases, with 3 bases of the junction left unmatched. The CDR3 DNA sequence: TGTGCCAGCAGCCAAGGACAGGGGTGGGAAAAACTGTTTTTT. Translation: CASSQGQGWEKLFF.

This chain joins TRBV4-2 and TRBJ1-5; 8 positions agree with TRBD1. Trimming at V came to 0 bases and at J to 3 bases, leaving 10 bases not matched to a gene. The CDR3 runs 18 residues. From germline, CDR1 is LGHNA and CDR2 YNFKEQ. CDR3 nucleotides: TGTGCCAGCAGCCAAGATTCTAAGTCAGGGGGCTTCAATCAGCCCCAGCATTTT. The encoded protein is CASSQDSKSGGFNQPQHF.

The chain is built from TRBV4-3 and TRBJ1-1; D gene unclear. Trimming removed 0 bases at V and 1 base at J, with 12 bases between. The germline V gene has CDR1 LGHNA and CDR2 YSLEER. The CDR3 is made up of 16 amino acids. This chain's CDR3 is CASSQERIGPNTEAFF. Written as DNA, the CDR3 is TGCGCCAGCAGCCAAGAGAGGATCGGGCCGAACACTGAAGCTTTCTTT.

The V gene is TRBV20-1, the J gene TRBJ2-3; possible D gene TRBD1, 5 bases. The germline gives CDR1 DFQATT, CDR2 SNEGSKA (reference sequence). This CDR3 is 13 amino acids long. V was pared by 3 bases and J by 1 base, with 8 bases between. For the CDR3, the DNA is TGCAGTGCTAGCGAGACAGGCACAGATACGCAGTATTTT. Protein sequence: CSASETGTDTQYF.

This clonotype was picked up a small number of times. V gene TRBV4-3 combines with J gene TRBJ2-5; the D gene is possibly TRBD1 (8 bases). The germline V gene encodes CDR1 LGHNA and CDR2 YSLEER. Trimming took off 0 bases at V and 8 bases at J, with 16 bases between the two ends. The CDR3 consists of 15 residues. The CDR3 loop is CASSQDLTGGGTQYF. The CDR3 DNA reads TGCGCCAGCAGCCAAGATTTAACAGGGGGGGGAACCCAGTACTTC.

This chain connects TRBV20-1 to TRBJ2-7; D perhaps matches TRBD1 (6 bases). The J call is doubtful: the DNA matches TRBJ2-5 better. This CDR3 is 13 amino acids long. CDR1 and CDR2 from the germline V gene are DFQATT and SNEGSKA (reference sequence). CDR3 bases: TGCAGTGCCACCCACAGGGTGGAAGAGACCCAGTACTTC. This encodes CSATHRVEETQYF.

The chain has TRBV5-6 and TRBJ1-5; D is undetermined. The CDR3 totals 15 residues. V lost 2 bases and J lost 5, with 14 bases in between. Germline V lookup: CDR1 SGHDT, CDR2 YYEEEE. CDR3 DNA: TGTGCCAGCAGCTTTATGTTGGCAGAGGATCAGCCCCAGCATTTT. Translating gives CASSFMLAEDQPQHF.

The J gene is TRBJ1-1, the V gene TRBV28; D gene ambiguous. This CDR3 has 13 residues. The germline gives CDR1 MDHEN, CDR2 SYDVKM. V was pared by 5 bases and J by 6 bases, with 13 bases between. The DNA for the CDR3 is TGTGCCAGCAGTGTATCGCCGGTAGCTGAAGCTTTCTTT. Amino acids: CASSVSPVAEAFF.